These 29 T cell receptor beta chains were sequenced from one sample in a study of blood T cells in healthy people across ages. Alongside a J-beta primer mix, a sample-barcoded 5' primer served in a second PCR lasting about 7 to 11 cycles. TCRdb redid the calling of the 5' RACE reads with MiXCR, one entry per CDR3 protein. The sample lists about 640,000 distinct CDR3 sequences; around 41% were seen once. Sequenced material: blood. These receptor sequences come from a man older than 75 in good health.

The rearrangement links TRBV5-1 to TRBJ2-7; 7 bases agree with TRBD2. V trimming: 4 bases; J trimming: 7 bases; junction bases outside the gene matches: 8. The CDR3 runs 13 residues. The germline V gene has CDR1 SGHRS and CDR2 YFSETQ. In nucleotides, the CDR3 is TGCGCCAGCAGCCCGGGGGGAGTGAATGAGCAGTACTTC. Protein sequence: CASSPGGVNEQYF.

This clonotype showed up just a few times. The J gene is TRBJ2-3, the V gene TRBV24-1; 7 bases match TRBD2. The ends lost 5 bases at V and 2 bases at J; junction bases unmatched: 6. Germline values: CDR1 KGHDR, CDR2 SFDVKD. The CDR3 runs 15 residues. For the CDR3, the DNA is TGTGCCACCAGTGGAAGCGGGAAGTCCACAGATACGCAGTATTTT. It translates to CATSGSGKSTDTQYF.

Here the CDR3 DNA reads TGCGCCAGCAGCCAAGATAGTCTAGCTCCAGGCACAGATACGCAGTATTTT. Protein sequence: CASSQDSLAPGTDTQYF. The J gene is TRBJ2-3, the V gene TRBV4-1; weak D call: TRBD2 (5 bases). The germline V and J ends were trimmed by 0 bases and 1 base, with 14 bases remaining between them. The germline V gene has CDR1 MGHRA and CDR2 YSYEKL. There are 17 residues in the CDR3.

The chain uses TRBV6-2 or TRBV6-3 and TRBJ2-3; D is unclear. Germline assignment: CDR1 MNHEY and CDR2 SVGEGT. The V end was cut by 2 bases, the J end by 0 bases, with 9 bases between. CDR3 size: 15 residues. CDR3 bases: TGTGCCAGCAGTTACGCGCAGATGAGCACAGATACGCAGTATTTT. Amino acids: CASSYAQMSTDTQYF.

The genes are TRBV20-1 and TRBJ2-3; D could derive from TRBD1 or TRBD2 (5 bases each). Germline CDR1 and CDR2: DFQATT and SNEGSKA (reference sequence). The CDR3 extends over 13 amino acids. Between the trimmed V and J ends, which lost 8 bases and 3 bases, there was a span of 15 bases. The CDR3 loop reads CSTAGGATDTQYF. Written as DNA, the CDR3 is TGCAGTACGGCGGGTGGGGCTACAGATACGCAGTATTTT.

This CDR3 is CSVASTSGGGTGELFF. The CDR3 DNA reads as TGCAGCGTTGCATCGACTAGCGGGGGAGGAACCGGGGAGCTGTTTTTT. The chain employs TRBV29-1 and TRBJ2-2, with 12 bases identical to TRBD2. Germline CDR1 and CDR2: SQVTM and ANQGSEA. V gave up 4 bases and J gave up 5 bases; unmatched junction bases: 8. CDR3 size: 16 residues.

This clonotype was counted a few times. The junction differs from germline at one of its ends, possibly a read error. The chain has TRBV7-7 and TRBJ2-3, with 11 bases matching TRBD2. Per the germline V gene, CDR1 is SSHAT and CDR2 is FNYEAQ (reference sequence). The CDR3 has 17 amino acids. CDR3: CASSRGRTSGSEDTQYF. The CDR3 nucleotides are TGTGCTAGCAGCCGAGGTCGGACTAGCGGGTCTGAAGATACGCAGTATTTT.

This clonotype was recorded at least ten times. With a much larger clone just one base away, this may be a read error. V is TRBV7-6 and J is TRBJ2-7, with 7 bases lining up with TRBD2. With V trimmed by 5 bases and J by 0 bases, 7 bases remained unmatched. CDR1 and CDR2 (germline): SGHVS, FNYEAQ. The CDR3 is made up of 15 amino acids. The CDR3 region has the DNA TGTGCCAGCAGCCCGGGGGGAACTGCCTCCTACGAGCAGTACTTC. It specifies CASSPGGTASYEQYF.

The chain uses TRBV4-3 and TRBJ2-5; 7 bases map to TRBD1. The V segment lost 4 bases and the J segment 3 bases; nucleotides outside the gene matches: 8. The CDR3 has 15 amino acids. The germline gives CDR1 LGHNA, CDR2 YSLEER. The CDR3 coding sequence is TGCGCCAGCAGCCGACAGGTTACAGGGGAAGAGACCCAGTACTTC. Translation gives CASSRQVTGEETQYF.

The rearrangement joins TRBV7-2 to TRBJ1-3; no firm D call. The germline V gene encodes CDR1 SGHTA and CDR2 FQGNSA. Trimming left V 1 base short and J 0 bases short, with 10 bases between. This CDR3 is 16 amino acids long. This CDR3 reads CASSLEFRNSGNTIYF. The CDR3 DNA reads TGTGCCAGCAGCTTAGAGTTCCGGAACTCTGGAAACACCATATATTTT.

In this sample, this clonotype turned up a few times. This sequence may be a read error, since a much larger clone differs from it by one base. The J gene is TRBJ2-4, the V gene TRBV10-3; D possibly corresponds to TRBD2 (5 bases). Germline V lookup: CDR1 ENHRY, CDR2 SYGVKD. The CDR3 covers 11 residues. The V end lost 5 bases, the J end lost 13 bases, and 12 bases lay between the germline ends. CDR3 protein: CAISRAGGQYF. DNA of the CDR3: TGTGCCATCAGTCGGGCTGGCGGGCAGTACTTC.

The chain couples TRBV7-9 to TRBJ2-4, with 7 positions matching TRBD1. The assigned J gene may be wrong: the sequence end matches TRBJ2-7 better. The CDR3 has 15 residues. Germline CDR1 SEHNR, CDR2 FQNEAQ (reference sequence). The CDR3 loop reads CASSPPGGIVYEQYF. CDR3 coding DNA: TGTGCCAGCAGCCCCCCAGGGGGAATCGTCTACGAGCAGTACTTC.

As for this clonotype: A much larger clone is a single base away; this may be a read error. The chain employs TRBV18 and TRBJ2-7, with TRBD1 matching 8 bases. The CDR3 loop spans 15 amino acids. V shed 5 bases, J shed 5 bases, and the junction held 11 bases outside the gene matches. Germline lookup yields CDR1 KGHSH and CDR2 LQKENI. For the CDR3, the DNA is TGTGCCAGCTCATCTACAGGGGGAAGGGTGGACGAGCAGTACTTC. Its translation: CASSSTGGRVDEQYF.

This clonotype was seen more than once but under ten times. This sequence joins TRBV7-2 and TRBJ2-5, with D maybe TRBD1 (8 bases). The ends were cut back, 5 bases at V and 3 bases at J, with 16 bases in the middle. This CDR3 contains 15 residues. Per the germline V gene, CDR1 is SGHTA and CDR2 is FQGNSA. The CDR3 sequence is CASSPRTGREETQYF. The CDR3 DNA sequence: TGTGCCAGCAGCCCTCGGACAGGGAGGGAAGAGACCCAGTACTTC.

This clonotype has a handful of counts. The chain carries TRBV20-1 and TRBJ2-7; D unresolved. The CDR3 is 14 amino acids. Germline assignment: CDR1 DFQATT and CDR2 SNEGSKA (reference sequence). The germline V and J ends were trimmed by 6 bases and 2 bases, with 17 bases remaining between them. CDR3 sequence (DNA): TGCAGTGCCATGAGGAACATGCAACCCTACGAGCAGTACTTC. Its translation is CSAMRNMQPYEQYF.

The CDR3 is CASSLAGTADLTEAFF. DNA for the CDR3: TGTGCCAGCAGCCTCGCAGGGACAGCGGACCTAACTGAAGCTTTCTTT. The chain links TRBV7-2 to TRBJ1-1, with 7 bases that match TRBD1. Germline V gives CDR1 SGHTA, CDR2 FQGNSA. The CDR3 loop spans 16 amino acids. Trimming cost V 5 bases and J 5 bases; bases outside gene matches: 14.

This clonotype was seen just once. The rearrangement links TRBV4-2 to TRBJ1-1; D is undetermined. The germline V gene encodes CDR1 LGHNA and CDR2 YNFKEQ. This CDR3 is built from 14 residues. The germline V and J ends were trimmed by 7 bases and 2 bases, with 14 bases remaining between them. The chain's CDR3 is CASTLSSLNTEAFF. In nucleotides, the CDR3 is TGTGCCAGCACTTTAAGCAGTTTAAACACTGAAGCTTTCTTT.

The CDR3 sequence is CASSQGFLVAYNEQFF. The CDR3 region has the DNA TGCGCCAGCAGCCAAGGGTTTTTAGTAGCGTACAATGAGCAGTTCTTC. This chain links TRBV4-1 with TRBJ2-1, with D maybe TRBD2 (5 bases). V was clipped by 1 base and J by 4 bases, with 14 bases between them. This CDR3 is built from 16 residues. Germline CDR1 is MGHRA and CDR2 is YSYEKL.

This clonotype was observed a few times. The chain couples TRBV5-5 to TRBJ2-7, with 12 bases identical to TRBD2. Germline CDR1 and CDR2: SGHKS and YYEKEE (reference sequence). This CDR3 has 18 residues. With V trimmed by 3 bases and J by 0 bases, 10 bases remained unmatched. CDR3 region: CASSSPRLAGANSYEQYF. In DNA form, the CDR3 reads TGTGCCAGCAGCTCCCCCCGACTAGCGGGAGCCAACTCCTACGAGCAGTACTTC.

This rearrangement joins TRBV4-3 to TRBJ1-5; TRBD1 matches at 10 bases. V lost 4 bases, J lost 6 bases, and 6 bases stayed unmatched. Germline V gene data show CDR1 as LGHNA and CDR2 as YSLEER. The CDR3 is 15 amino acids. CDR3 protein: CASSPTGQGSQPQHF. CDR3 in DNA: TGCGCCAGCAGCCCGACGGGACAGGGGAGTCAGCCCCAGCATTTT.

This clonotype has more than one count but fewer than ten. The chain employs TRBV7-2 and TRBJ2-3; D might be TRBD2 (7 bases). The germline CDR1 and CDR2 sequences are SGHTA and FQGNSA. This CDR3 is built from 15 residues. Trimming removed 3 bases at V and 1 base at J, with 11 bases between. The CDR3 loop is CASSFRGGGTDTQYF. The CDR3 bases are TGTGCCAGCAGCTTCAGGGGAGGGGGCACAGATACGCAGTATTTT.

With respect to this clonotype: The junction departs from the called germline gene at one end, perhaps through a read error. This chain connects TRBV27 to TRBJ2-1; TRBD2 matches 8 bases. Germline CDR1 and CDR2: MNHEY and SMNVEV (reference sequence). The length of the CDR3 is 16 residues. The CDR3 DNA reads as TGTGCCGGCAGTTTTGTTTCGGGAGGGCCAGGTTTTGAGCAGTTCTTC. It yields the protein CAGSFVSGGPGFEQFF.

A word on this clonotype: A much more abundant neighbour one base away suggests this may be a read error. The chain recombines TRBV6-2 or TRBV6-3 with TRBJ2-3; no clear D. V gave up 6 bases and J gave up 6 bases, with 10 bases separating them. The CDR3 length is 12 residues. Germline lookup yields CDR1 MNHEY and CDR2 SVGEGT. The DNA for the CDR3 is TGTGCCAGCAGCACAAGCCGGGATACGCAGTATTTT. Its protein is CASSTSRDTQYF.

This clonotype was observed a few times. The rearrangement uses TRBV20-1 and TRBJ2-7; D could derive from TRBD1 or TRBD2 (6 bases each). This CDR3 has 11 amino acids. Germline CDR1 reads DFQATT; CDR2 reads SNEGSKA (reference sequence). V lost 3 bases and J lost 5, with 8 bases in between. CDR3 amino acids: CSASRGDEQYF. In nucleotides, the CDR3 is TGCAGTGCTAGTAGGGGGGACGAGCAGTACTTC.

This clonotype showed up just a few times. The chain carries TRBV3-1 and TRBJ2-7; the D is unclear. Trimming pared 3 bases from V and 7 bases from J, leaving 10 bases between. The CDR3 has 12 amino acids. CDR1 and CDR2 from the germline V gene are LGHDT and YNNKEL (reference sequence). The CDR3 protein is CASSQGSKEQYF. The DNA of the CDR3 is TGTGCCAGCAGCCAGGGCTCTAAAGAGCAGTACTTC.

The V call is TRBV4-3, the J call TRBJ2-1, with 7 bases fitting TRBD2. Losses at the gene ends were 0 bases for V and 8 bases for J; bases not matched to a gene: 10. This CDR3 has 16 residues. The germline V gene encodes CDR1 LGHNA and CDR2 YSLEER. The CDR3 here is CASSQDRGREFDEQFF. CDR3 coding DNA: TGCGCCAGCAGCCAAGATCGAGGGCGGGAGTTCGATGAGCAGTTCTTC.

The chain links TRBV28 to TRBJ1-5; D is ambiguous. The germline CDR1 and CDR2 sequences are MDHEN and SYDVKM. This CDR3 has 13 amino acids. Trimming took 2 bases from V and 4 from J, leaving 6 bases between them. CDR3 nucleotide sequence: TGTGCCAGCAGTTTACACGTGAATCAGCCCCAGCATTTT. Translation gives CASSLHVNQPQHF.

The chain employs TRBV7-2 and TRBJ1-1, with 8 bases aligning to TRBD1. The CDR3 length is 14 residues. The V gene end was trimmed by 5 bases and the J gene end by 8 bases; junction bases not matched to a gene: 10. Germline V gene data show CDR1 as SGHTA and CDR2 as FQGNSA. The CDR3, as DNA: TGTGCCAGCAGCCTCTCTTGGACAGGGTTAGAAGCTTTCTTT. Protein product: CASSLSWTGLEAFF.

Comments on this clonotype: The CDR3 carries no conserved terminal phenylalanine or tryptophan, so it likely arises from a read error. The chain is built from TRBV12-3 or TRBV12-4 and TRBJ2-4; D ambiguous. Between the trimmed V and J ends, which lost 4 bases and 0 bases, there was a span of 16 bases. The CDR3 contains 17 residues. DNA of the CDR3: TGTGCCAGCAGTTGGGCCTCTGGAGAACTAGCCAAAAACATTCAGTACTTA. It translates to CASSWASGELAKNIQYL.